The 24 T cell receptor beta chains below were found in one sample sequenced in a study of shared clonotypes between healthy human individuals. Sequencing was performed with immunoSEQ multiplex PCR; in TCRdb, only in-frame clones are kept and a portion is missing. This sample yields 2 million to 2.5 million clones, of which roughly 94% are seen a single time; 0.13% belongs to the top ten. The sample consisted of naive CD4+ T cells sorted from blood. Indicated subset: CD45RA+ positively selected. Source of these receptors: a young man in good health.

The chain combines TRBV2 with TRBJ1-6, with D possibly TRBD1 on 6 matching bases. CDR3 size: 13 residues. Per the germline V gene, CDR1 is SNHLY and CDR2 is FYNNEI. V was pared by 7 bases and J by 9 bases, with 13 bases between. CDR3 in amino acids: CASTWAGASPLHF. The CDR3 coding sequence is TGTGCCAGCACTTGGGCAGGGGCTTCACCCCTCCACTTT.

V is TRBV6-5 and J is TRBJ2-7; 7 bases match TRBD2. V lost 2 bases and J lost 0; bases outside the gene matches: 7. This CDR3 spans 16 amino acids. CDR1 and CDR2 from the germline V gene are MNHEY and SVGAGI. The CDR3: CASSYKTSFYSYEQYF. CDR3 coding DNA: TGTGCCAGCAGTTACAAGACTAGCTTCTACTCCTACGAGCAGTACTTC.

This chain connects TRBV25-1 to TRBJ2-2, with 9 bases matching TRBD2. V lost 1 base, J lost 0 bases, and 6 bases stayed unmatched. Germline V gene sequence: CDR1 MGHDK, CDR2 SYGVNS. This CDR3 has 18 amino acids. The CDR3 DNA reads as TGTGCCAGCAGTGAATCCCCGGGACTAGCAGCGAACACCGGGGAGCTGTTTTTT. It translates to CASSESPGLAANTGELFF.

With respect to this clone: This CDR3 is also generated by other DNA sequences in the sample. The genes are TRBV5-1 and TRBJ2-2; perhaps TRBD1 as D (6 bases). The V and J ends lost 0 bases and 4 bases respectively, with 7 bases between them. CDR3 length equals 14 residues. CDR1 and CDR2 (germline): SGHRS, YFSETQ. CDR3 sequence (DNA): TGCGCCAGCAGCTTGGACAGGGCCACCGGGGAGCTGTTTTTT. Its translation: CASSLDRATGELFF. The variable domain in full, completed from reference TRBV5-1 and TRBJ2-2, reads KAGVTQTPRYLIKTRGQQVTLSCSPISGHRSVSWYQQTPGQGLQFLFEYFSETQRNKGNFPGRFSGRQFSNSRSEMNVSTLELGDSALYLCASSLDRATGELFFGEGSRLTVL.

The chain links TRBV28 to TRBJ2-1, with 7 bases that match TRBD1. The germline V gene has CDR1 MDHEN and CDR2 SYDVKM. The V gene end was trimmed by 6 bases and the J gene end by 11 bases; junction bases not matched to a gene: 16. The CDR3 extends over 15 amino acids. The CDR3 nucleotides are TGTGCCAGCAGCCGTAAACCTGGCACAGGGGAGAAGCAGTTCTTC. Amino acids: CASSRKPGTGEKQFF.

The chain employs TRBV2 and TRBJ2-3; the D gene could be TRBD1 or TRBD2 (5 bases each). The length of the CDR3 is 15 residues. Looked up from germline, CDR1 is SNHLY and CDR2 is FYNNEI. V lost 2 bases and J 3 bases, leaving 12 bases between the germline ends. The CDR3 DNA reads TGTGCCAGCAGTGAACAGGGACCTAGAACAGATACGCAGTATTTT. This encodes CASSEQGPRTDTQYF.

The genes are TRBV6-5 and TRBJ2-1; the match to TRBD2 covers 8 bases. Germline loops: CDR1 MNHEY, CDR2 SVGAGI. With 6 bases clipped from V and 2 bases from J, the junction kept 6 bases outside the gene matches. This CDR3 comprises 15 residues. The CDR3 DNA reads TGTGCCAGCAGCCGGGGGGGAACGCCCTACAATGAGCAGTTCTTC. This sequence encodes CASSRGGTPYNEQFF.

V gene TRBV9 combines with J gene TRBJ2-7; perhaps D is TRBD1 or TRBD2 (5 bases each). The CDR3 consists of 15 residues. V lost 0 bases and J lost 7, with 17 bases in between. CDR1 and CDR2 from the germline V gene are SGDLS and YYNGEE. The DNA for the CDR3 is TGTGCCAGCAGCGTAGGCCCGGGGCCTACGGAGGAGCAGTACTTC. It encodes CASSVGPGPTEEQYF.

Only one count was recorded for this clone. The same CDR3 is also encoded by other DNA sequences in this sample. CDR3 residues: CASSYGQGGSPLHF. The CDR3 nucleotides are TGTGCCAGCAGTTATGGACAGGGAGGATCACCCCTCCACTTT. The chain combines TRBV6-5 with TRBJ1-6, with 8 bases matching TRBD1. The CDR3 covers 14 residues. The ends lost 3 bases at V and 10 bases at J; junction bases unmatched: 5. CDR1 is MNHEY, CDR2 SVGAGI, per germline.

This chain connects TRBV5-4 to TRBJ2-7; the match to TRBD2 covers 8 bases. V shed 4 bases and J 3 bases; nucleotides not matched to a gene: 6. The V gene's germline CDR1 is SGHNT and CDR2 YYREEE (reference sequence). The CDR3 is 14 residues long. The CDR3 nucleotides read TGTGCCAGCAGCCTCCGGGAGGGACTCTACGAGCAGTACTTC. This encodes CASSLREGLYEQYF.

The DNA of the CDR3 is TGTGCCAGCAGCGGATCCCCGGGACAGGGTTATGGCTACACCTTC. Amino acid sequence: CASSGSPGQGYGYTF. This chain links TRBV9 with TRBJ1-2; 9 bases are shared with TRBD1. The CDR3 runs 15 residues. The ends lost 3 bases at V and 5 bases at J; junction bases unmatched: 8. From germline, CDR1 is SGDLS and CDR2 YYNGEE.

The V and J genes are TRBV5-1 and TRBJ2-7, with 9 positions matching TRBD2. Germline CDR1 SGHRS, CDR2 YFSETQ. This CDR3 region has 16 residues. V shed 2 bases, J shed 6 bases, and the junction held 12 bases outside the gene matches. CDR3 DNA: TGCGCCAGCAGCTTCTCGATAGCGGGAGAATCGCGCGAGCAGTACTTC. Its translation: CASSFSIAGESREQYF.

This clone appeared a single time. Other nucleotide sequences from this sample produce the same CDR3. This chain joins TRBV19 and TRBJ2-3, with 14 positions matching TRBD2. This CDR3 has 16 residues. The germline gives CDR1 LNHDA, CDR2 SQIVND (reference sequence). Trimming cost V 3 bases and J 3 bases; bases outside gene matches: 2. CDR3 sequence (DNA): TGTGCCAGTAGTATTCGACTAGCGGGAGGGACAGATACGCAGTATTTT. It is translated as CASSIRLAGGTDTQYF.

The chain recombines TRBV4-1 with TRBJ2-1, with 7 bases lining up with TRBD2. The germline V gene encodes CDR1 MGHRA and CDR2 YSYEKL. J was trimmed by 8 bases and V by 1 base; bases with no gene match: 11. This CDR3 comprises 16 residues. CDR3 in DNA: TGCGCCAGCAGCCAAGCCATCGGGACTAATCCCTATGAGCAGTTCTTC. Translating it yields CASSQAIGTNPYEQFF.

For the CDR3, the DNA is TGTGCCAGGAGGCGGGGGAACACTGAAGCTTTCTTT. Translated: CARRRGNTEAFF. J is TRBJ1-1 and V is TRBV19; D unresolved. The germline CDR1 and CDR2 sequences are LNHDA and SQIVND (reference sequence). CDR3 length equals 12 residues. V was trimmed by 9 bases and J by 1 base, leaving 9 bases between them.

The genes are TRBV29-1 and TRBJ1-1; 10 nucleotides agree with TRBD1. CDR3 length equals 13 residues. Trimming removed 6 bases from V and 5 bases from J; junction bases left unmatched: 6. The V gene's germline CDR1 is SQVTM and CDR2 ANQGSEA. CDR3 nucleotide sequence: TGCAGCGTCAGGACAGGGGGAGCGACTGAAGCTTTCTTT. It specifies CSVRTGGATEAFF.

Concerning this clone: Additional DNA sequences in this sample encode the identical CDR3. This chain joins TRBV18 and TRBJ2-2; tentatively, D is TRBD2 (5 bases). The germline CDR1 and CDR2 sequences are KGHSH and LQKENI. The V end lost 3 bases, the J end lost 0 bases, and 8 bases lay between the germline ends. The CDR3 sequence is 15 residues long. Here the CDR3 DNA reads TGTGCCAGCTCACCCCGGGGAACGAACACCGGGGAGCTGTTTTTT. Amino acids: CASSPRGTNTGELFF.

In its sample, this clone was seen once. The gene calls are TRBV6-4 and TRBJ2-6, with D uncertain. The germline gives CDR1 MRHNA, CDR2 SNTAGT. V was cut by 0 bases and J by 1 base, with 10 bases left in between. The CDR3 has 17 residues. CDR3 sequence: CASSDSRVRSGANVLTF. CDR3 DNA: TGTGCCAGCAGTGACTCTCGGGTAAGATCTGGGGCCAACGTCCTGACTTTC.

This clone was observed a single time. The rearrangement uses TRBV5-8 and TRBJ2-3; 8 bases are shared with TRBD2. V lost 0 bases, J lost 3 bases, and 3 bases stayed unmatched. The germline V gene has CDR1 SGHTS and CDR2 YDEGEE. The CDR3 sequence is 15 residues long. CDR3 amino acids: CASSLGGGITDTQYF. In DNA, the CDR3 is TGTGCCAGCAGCTTGGGCGGGGGGATAACAGATACGCAGTATTTT.

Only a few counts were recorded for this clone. The CDR3 spells CATETYEQYF. The DNA for the CDR3 is TGTGCCACCGAGACGTACGAGCAGTACTTC. This sequence joins TRBV21-1 and TRBJ2-7. TRBV21-1 is deemed a pseudogene. CDR3 size: 10 residues.

The chain's CDR3 is CAISFTGAGGNSPLHF. The DNA of the CDR3 is TGTGCCATCAGTTTTACAGGGGCGGGAGGTAATTCACCCCTCCACTTT. The V and J genes are TRBV10-3 and TRBJ1-6; 7 bases map to TRBD1. The CDR3 is 16 residues long. The V segment lost 5 bases and the J segment 6 bases; nucleotides outside the gene matches: 10. In germline, CDR1 is ENHRY, CDR2 SYGVKD.

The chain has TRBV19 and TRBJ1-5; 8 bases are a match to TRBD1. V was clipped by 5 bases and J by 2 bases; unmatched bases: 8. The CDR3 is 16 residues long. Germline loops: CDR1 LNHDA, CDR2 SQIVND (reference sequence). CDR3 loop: CASSRTGGRGNQPQHF. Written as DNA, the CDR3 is TGTGCCAGTAGTCGTACAGGGGGTCGAGGCAATCAGCCCCAGCATTTT. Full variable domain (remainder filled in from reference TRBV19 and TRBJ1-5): DGGITQSPKYLFRKEGQNVTLSCEQNLNHDAMYWYRQDPGQGLRLIYYSQIVNDFQKGDIAEGYSVSREKKESFPLTVTSAQKNPTAFYLCASSRTGGRGNQPQHFGDGTRLSIL.

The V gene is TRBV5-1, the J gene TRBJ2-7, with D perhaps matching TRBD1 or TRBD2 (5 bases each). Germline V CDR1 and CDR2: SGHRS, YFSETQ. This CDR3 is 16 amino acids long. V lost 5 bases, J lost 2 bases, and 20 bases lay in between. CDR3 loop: CASRHTQGTATYEQYF. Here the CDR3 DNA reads TGCGCCAGCAGACACACCCAAGGGACCGCCACCTACGAGCAGTACTTC.

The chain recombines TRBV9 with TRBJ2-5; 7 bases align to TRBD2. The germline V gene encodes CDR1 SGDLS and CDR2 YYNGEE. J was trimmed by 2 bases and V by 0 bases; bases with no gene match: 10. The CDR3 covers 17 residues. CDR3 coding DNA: TGTGCCAGCAGCGTAGCTACGTCGGCGGGGGTACAAGAGACCCAGTACTTC. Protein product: CASSVATSAGVQETQYF. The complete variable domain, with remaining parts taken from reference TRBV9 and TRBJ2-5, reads DSGVTQTPKHLITATGQRVTLRCSPRSGDLSVYWYQQSLDQGLQFLIQYYNGEERAKGNILERFSAQQFPDLHSELNLSSLELGDSALYFCASSVATSAGVQETQYFGPGTRLLVL.